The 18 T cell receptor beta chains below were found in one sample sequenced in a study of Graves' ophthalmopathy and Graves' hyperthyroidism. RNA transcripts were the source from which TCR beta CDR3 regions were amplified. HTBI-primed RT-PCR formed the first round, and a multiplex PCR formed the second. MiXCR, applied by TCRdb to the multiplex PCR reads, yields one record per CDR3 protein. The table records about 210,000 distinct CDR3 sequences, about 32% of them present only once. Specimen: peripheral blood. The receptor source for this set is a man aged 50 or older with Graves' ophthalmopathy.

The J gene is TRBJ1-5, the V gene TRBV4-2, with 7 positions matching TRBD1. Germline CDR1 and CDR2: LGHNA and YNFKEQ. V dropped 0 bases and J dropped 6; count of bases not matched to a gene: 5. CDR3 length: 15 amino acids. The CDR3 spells CASSQDYPGGQPQHF. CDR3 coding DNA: TGTGCCAGCAGCCAAGATTATCCAGGGGGTCAGCCCCAGCATTTT.

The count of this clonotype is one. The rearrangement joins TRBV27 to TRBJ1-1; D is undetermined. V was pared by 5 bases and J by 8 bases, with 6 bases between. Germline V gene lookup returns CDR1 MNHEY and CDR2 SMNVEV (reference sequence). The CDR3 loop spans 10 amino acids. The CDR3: CASSGAEAFF. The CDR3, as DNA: TGTGCCAGCAGTGGAGCAGAAGCTTTCTTT.

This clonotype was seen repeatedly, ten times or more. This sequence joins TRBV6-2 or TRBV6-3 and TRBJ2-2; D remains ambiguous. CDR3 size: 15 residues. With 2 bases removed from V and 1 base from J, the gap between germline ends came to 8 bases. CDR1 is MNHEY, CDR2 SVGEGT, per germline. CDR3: CASSYEPLNTGELFF. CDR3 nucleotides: TGTGCCAGCAGTTACGAACCCTTGAACACCGGGGAGCTGTTTTTT.

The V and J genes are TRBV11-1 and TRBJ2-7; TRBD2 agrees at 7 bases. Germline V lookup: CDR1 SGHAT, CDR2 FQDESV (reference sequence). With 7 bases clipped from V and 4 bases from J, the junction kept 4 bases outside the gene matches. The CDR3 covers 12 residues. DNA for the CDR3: TGTGCCAGCAACCCCGGGGGGTACGAGCAGTACTTC. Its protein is CASNPGGYEQYF. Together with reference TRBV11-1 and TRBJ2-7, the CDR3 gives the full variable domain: EAEVAQSPRYKITEKSQAVAFWCDPISGHATLYWYRQILGQGPELLVQFQDESVVDDSQLPKDRFSAERLKGVDSTLKIQPAELGDSAMYLCASNPGGYEQYFGPGTRLTVT.

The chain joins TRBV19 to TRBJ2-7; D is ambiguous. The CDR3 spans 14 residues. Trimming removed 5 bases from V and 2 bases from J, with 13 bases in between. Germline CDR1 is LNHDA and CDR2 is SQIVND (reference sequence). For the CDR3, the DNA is TGTGCCAGTAGTCCATCCGTCCAGACCTACGAGCAGTACTTC. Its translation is CASSPSVQTYEQYF.

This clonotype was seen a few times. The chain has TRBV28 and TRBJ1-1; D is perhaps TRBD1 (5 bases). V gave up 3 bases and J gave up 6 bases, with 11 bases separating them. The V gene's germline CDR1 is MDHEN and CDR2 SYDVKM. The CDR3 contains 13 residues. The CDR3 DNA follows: TGTGCCAGCAGTTTTTGGGGGGGAGCTGAAGCTTTCTTT. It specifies CASSFWGGAEAFF.

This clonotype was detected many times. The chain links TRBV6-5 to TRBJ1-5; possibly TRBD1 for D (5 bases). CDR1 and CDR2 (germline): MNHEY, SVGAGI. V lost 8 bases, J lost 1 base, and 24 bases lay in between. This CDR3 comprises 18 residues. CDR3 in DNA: TGTGCCAGCCGTTTAGAAGAGTGGGGGGAGGGAAGCAATCAGCCCCAGCATTTT. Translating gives CASRLEEWGEGSNQPQHF.

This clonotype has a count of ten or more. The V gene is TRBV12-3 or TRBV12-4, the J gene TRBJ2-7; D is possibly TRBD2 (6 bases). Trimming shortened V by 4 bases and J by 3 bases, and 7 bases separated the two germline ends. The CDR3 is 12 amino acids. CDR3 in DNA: TGTGCCAGCAGTTACGGGGGCTACGAGCAGTACTTC. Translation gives CASSYGGYEQYF.

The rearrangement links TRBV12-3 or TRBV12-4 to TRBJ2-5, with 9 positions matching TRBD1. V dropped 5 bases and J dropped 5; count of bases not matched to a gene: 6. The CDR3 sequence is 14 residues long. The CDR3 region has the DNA TGTGCCAGCAGTCGGGACAGGGCCTTTGAGACCCAGTACTTC. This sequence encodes CASSRDRAFETQYF.

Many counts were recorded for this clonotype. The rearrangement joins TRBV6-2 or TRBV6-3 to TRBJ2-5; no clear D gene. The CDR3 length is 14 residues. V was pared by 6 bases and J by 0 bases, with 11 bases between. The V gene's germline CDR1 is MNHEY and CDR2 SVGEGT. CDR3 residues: CASSETSYQETQYF. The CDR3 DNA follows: TGTGCCAGCAGCGAGACATCATACCAAGAGACCCAGTACTTC.

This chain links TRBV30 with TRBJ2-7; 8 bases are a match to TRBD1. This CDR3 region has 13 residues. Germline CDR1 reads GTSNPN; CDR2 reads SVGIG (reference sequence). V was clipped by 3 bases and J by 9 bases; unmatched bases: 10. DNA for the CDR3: TGTGCCTGGAGAAGGGAGCAGGGGGCGCCGCAGTACTTC. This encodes CAWRREQGAPQYF.

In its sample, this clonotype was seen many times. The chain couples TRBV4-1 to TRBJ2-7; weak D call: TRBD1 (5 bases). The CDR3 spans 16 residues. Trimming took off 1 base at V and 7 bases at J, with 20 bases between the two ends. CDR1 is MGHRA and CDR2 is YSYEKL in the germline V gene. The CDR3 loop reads CASSQVIQGRVKEQYF. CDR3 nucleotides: TGCGCCAGCAGCCAAGTAATTCAAGGCAGGGTAAAGGAGCAGTACTTC.

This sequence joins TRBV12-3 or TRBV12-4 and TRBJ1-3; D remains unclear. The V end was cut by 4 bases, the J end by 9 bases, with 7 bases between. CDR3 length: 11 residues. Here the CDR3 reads CASSSQATIYF. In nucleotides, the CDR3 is TGTGCCAGCAGTTCCCAAGCCACCATATATTTT.

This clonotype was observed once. The CDR3 DNA sequence: TGCAGTGCTAGACAGGACGAGCAGTACTTC. Translated: CSARQDEQYF. This chain connects TRBV20-1 to TRBJ2-7; D remains unclear. The CDR3 spans 10 residues. V dropped 2 bases and J dropped 5 bases, with 4 bases sitting between them. Germline V gene sequence: CDR1 DFQATT, CDR2 SNEGSKA (reference sequence).

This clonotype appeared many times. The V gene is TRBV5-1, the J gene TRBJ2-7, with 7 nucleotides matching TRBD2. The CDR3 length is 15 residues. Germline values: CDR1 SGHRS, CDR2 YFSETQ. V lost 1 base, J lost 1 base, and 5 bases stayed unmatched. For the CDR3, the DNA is TGCGCCAGCAGCTTGACTAGCGCTGCTTCCTACGAGCAGTACTTC. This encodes CASSLTSAASYEQYF. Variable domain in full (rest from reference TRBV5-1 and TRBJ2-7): KAGVTQTPRYLIKTRGQQVTLSCSPISGHRSVSWYQQTPGQGLQFLFEYFSETQRNKGNFPGRFSGRQFSNSRSEMNVSTLELGDSALYLCASSLTSAASYEQYFGPGTRLTVT.

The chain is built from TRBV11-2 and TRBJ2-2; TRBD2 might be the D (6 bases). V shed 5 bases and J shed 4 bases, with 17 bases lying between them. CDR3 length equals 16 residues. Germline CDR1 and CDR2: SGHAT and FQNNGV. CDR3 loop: CASSPRGGSGTGELFF. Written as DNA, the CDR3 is TGTGCCAGCAGCCCAAGAGGAGGGTCGGGCACCGGGGAGCTGTTTTTT.

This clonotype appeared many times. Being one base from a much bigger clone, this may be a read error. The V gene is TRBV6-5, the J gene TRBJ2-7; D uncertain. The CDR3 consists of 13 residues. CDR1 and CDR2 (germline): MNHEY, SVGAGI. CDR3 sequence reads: CASSYQTENERYF. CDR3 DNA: TGTGCCAGCAGTTACCAGACGGAAAACGAGCGGTACTTC.

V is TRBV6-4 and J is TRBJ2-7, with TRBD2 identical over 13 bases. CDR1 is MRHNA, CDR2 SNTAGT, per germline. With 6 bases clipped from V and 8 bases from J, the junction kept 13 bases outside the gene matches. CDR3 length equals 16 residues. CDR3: CASSPRGTSGTSQQYF. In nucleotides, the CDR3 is TGTGCCAGCAGCCCAAGAGGGACTAGCGGGACAAGTCAGCAGTACTTC.